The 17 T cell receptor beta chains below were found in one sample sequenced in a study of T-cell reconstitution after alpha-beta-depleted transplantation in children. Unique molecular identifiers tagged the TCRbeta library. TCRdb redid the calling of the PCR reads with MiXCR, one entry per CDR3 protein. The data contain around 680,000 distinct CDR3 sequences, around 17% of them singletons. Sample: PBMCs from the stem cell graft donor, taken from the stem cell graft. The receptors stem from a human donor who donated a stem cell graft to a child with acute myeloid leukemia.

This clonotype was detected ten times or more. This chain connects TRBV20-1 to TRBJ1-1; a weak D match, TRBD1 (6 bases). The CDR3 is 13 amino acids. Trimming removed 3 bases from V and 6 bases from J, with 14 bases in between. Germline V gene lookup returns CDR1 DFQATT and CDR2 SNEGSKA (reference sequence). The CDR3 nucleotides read TGCAGTGCTAGCACTCCGGGGACATCTGAAGCTTTCTTT. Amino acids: CSASTPGTSEAFF.

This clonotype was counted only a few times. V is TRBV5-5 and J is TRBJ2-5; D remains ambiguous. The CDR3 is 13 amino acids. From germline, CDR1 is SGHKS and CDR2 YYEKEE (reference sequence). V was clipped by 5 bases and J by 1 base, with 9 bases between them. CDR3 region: CASRSGFQETQYF. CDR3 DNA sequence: TGTGCCAGCAGATCAGGTTTCCAAGAGACCCAGTACTTC.

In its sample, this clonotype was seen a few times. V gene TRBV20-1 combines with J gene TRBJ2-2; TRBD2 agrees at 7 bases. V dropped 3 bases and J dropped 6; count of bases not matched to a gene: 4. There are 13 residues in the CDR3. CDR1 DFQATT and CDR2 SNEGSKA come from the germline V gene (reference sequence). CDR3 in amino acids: CSASPGGSGELFF. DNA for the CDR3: TGCAGTGCTAGTCCCGGGGGGTCCGGGGAGCTGTTTTTT.

CDR3 DNA: TGCGCCAGCAGCTTGACAGGGATACAATACCACGAGCAGTACTTC. Its translation: CASSLTGIQYHEQYF. V and J are TRBV5-1 and TRBJ2-7, with a weak D call TRBD1 (6 bases). CDR1 SGHRS and CDR2 YFSETQ come from the germline V gene. The V gene lost 1 base and the J gene lost 5 bases, with 16 bases spanning the gap. This CDR3 has 15 amino acids.

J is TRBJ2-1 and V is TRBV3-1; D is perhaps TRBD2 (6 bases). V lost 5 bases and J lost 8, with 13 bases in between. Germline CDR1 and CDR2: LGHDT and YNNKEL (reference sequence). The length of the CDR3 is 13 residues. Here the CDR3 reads CASSGLMEDEQFF. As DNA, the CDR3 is TGTGCCAGCAGCGGACTAATGGAGGATGAGCAGTTCTTC.

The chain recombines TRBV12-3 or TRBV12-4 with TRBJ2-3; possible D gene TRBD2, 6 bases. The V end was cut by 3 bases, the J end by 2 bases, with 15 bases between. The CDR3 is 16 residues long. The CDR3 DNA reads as TGTGCCAGCAGTTTTTCCTTGGGGGAGGACACAGATACGCAGTATTTT. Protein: CASSFSLGEDTDTQYF.

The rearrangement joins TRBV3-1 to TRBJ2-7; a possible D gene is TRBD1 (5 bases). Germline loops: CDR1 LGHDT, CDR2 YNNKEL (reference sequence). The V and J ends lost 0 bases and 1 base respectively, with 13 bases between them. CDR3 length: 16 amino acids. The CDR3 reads CASSQDLPAGSYEQYF. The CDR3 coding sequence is TGTGCCAGCAGCCAAGACTTGCCGGCAGGGTCCTACGAGCAGTACTTC.

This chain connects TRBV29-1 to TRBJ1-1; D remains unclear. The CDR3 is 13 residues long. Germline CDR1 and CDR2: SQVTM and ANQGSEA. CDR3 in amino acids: CSTSLGRDTEAFF. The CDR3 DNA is TGCAGTACCTCCTTGGGGAGGGACACTGAAGCTTTCTTT.

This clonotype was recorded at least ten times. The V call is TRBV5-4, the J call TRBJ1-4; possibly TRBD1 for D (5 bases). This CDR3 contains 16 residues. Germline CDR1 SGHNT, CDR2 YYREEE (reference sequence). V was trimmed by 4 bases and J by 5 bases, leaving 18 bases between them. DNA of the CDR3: TGTGCCAGCAGCCGGAGACGGGAGCGGGGGAATGAAAAACTGTTTTTT. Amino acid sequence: CASSRRRERGNEKLFF.

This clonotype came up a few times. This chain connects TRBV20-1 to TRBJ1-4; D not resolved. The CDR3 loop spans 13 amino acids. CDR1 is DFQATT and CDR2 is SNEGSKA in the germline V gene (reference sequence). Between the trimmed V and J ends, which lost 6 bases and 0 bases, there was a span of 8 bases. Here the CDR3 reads CSAQDTTNEKLFF. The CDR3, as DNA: TGCAGTGCCCAAGACACAACTAATGAAAAACTGTTTTTT.

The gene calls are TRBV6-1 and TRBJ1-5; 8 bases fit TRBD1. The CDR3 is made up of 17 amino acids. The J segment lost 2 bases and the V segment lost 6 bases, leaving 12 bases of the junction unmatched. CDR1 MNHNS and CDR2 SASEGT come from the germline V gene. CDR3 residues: CASRFGAWGQGNQPQHF. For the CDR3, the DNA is TGTGCCAGCAGGTTCGGGGCCTGGGGACAGGGCAATCAGCCCCAGCATTTT.

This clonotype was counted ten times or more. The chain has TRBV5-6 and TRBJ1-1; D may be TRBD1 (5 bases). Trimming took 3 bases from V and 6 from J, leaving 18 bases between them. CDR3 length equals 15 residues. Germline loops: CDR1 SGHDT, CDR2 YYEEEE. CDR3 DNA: TGTGCCAGCAGCTCGATCGGGGGACGGGGCGCTGAAGCTTTCTTT. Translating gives CASSSIGGRGAEAFF.

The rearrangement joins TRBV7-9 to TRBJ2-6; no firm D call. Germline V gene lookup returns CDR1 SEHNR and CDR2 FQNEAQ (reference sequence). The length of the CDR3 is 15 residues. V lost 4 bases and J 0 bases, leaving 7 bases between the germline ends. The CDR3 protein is CASSSLASGANVLTF. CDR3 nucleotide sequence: TGTGCCAGCAGCTCCCTGGCCTCTGGGGCCAACGTCCTGACTTTC.

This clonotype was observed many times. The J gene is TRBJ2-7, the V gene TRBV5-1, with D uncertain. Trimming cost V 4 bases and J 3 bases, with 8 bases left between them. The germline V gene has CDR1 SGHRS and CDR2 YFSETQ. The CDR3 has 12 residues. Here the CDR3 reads CASSPTGYEQYV. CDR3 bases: TGCGCCAGCAGCCCGACGGGCTACGAGCAGTACGTC.

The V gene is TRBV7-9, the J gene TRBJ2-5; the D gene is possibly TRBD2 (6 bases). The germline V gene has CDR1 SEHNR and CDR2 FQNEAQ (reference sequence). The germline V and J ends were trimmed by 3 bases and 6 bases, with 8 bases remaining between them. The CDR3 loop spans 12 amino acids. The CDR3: CASSFGGQTQYF. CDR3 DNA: TGTGCCAGCAGCTTCGGAGGGCAGACCCAGTACTTC. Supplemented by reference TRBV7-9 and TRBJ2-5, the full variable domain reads DTGVSQNPRHKITKRGQNVTFRCDPISEHNRLYWYRQTLGQGPEFLTYFQNEAQLEKSRLLSDRFSAERPKGSFSTLEIQRTEQGDSAMYLCASSFGGQTQYFGPGTRLLVL.

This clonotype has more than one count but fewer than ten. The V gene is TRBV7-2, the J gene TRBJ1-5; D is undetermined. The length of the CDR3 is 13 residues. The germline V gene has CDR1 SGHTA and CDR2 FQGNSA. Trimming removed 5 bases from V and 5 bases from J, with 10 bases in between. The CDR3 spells CASSRQEYQPQHF. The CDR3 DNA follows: TGTGCCAGCAGCAGGCAGGAATATCAGCCCCAGCATTTT.

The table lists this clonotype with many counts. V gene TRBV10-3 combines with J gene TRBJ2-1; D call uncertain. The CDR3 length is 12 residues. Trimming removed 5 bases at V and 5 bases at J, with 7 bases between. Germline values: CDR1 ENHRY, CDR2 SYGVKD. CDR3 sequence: CAISPRNNEQFF. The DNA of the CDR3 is TGTGCCATCAGTCCCAGGAACAATGAGCAGTTCTTC.